The rows below give T cell receptor beta chains drawn from one sample of a study of shared clonotypes between healthy human individuals. Clones were read by immunoSEQ multiplex PCR, and TCRdb kept only the in-frame ones, dropping some. The table has about 1.5 million clones, around 98% seen once. Sequenced sample: naive CD4+ T cells sorted from blood. These TCRs come from a young man in good health. The CDR3 runs from the conserved cysteine through the conserved F or W. The D gene is left open where the match is weak. Some rows have no size entry. The others give once, few or many, or a class for an expanded clone.

abundance	v_gene	d_gene	len	j_gene	CDR3nt	CDR3aa
-	TRBV19	-	16	TRBJ1-5	TGTGCCAGTAGTATCCCCCGACAGGTTCATGATCAGCCCCAGCATTTT	CASSIPRQVHDQPQHF
-	TRBV6-6	TRBD2	12	TRBJ2-1	TGTGCCAGCCACGGGGGGGTAAGAGAGCAGTTCTTC	CASHGGVREQFF
once	TRBV2	TRBD1	15	TRBJ2-3	TGTGCCAGCCAGCCTAACAGGGGCTCCTCCAATACGCAGTATTTT	CASQPNRGSSNTQYF
-	TRBV18	-	14	TRBJ2-1	TGTGCCAGCTCACCACACAGGGAGTACAATGAGCAGTTCTTC	CASSPHREYNEQFF
-	TRBV27	TRBD2	17	TRBJ2-5	TGTGCCAGCAGTCCCCGGAGACTAGCGGGAGGGTTGGAGACCCAGTACTTC	CASSPRRLAGGLETQYF
-	TRBV28	-	13	TRBJ1-4	TGTCTCGTTCAAGGCAGAACTAATGAAAAACTGTTTTTT	CLVQGRTNEKLFF
-	TRBV7-6	-	13	TRBJ2-7	TGTGCCAGCAGCCGGGACGCAACCTACGAGCAGTACTTC	CASSRDATYEQYF
-	TRBV6-1	TRBD2	15	TRBJ2-7	TGTGCCAGCAGTACCACTAGCGGGAGTTCCTACGAGCAGTACTTC	CASSTTSGSSYEQYF
-	TRBV4-3	-	14	TRBJ2-2	TGCGCCAGCAGCCAAGCCCACAACACCGGGGAGCTGTTTTTT	CASSQAHNTGELFF
-	TRBV5-6	-	15	TRBJ1-6	TGTGCCAGCAGTCTTCCTGGGTCAAGTAATTCACCCCTCCACTTT	CASSLPGSSNSPLHF
-	TRBV7-9	-	14	TRBJ2-7	TGTGCCAGCAGCCCCAGGGACGGTTACTACGAGCAGTACTTC	CASSPRDGYYEQYF
few	TRBV29-1	-	12	TRBJ2-7	TGCAGCGTGGACGGGCAGGGCTACGAGCAGTACTTC	CSVDGQGYEQYF
-	TRBV9	-	18	TRBJ2-1	TGTGCCAGCAGCTCCCGAGGGAGGTCGGGCAGGGGAGTGGATGAGCAGTTCTTC	CASSSRGRSGRGVDEQFF
-	TRBV10-3	-	10	TRBJ2-3	TGTGCCACCGGCGTTGATACGCAGTATTTT	CATGVDTQYF
-	TRBV5-1	-	15	TRBJ2-5	TGCGCCAGCAGCTTGGGCCCCGGGCGGCAAGAGACCCAGTACTTC	CASSLGPGRQETQYF
-	TRBV5-1	-	14	TRBJ2-7	TGCGCCAGCAGCCCACGGGCAGCAGCCTACGAGCAGTACTTC	CASSPRAAAYEQYF
-	TRBV9	-	14	TRBJ1-2	TGTGCCAGCAGCGTAGATGGATTCGACTATGGCTACACCTTC	CASSVDGFDYGYTF
-	TRBV4-3	-	14	TRBJ2-2	TGCGCCAGCAGCCACCGAGAGAACACCGGGGAGCTGTTTTTT	CASSHRENTGELFF
-	TRBV2	-	13	TRBJ1-2	TGTGCCAGCAGTGAAGCGCGAGGCTTTGGCTACACCTTC	CASSEARGFGYTF
-	TRBV6-5	TRBD1	15	TRBJ2-5	TGTGCCAGCAGCCGCGACAGGGGCCAACAAGAGACCCAGTACTTC	CASSRDRGQQETQYF
once	TRBV30	-	14	TRBJ2-4	TGTGCCTGGAGTTTCCAGGGGCCGGGAAACATTCAGTACTTC	CAWSFQGPGNIQYF
-	TRBV5-1	-	15	TRBJ2-7	TGCGCCAGCAGCTTGGCCTTGGGGCTCTCCTACGAGCAGTACTTC	CASSLALGLSYEQYF
-	TRBV2	-	12	TRBJ1-3	TGTGCCAGCAGTGACTTCGGAGACACCATATATTTT	CASSDFGDTIYF
-	TRBV7-2	TRBD2	15	TRBJ2-1	TGTGCCAGCAGCTTATGGGCTAGCGGGAGTCATGAGCAGTTCTTC	CASSLWASGSHEQFF
-	TRBV29-1	-	12	TRBJ2-1	TGCAGCGTCGGCAGGATAGACAATGAGCAGTTCTTC	CSVGRIDNEQFF
-	TRBV19	TRBD1	15	TRBJ2-2	TGTGCCAGTACCCCGAGGGGACAGGGGATCGGGGAGCTGTTTTTT	CASTPRGQGIGELFF
-	TRBV2	-	13	TRBJ1-5	TGTGCCAGCAGCGGCCCGGGTGGAAAGCCCCAGCATTTT	CASSGPGGKPQHF
-	TRBV18	-	15	TRBJ2-5	TGTGCCAGCTCACCAGTTCGAGCCCTGATGGAGACCCAGTACTTC	CASSPVRALMETQYF
-	TRBV7-3	-	17	TRBJ2-2	TGTGCCAGCAGCTTAGGTCCGCCTAGCAGGGTGCACGGGGAGCTGTTTTTT	CASSLGPPSRVHGELFF
-	TRBV27	TRBD2	16	TRBJ2-1	TGTGCCAGCAGTCTCTCTAGCGGGAGGGCGGGGTATGAGCAGTTCTTC	CASSLSSGRAGYEQFF
-	TRBV30	-	14	TRBJ2-7	TGTGCCTGGAGTGGCGACGCCAACACCTACGAGCAGTACTTC	CAWSGDANTYEQYF
-	TRBV10-1	-	16	TRBJ2-1	TGCGCCAGCAGTGAACCGACTAGACCCTCCTACAATGAGCAGTTCTTC	CASSEPTRPSYNEQFF
-	TRBV10-3	-	15	TRBJ2-3	TGTGCCATCAGAGATGGGATACACACCACAGATACGCAGTATTTT	CAIRDGIHTTDTQYF
-	TRBV28	-	14	TRBJ1-5	TGTGCCAGCAGTAAACCAGGGTCGGGGCAGCCCCAGCATTTT	CASSKPGSGQPQHF
-	TRBV10-3	-	14	TRBJ1-1	TGTGCCATCAGTGAGTACCTCGGTAACACTGAAGCTTTCTTT	CAISEYLGNTEAFF
-	TRBV7-6	-	11	TRBJ2-5	TGTGCCAGCAGCTTAGGCGGGACCCAGTACTTC	CASSLGGTQYF
-	TRBV2	-	12	TRBJ1-3	TGTGCCAGCAGGGACCTAGGAAACACCATATATTTT	CASRDLGNTIYF
once	TRBV4-1	TRBD1	13	TRBJ1-1	TGCGCCAGCAGCCGACAGGGTGGCACTGAAGCTTTCTTT	CASSRQGGTEAFF
-	TRBV5-1	TRBD1	17	TRBJ1-3	TGCGCCAGCAGCTACAGGACAGGGAACCCCTCTGGAAACACCATATATTTT	CASSYRTGNPSGNTIYF
-	TRBV27	TRBD1	17	TRBJ1-2	TGTGCCAGCAGTACCCCGGAGGACAGGGAGGCGCTCTATGGCTACACCTTC	CASSTPEDREALYGYTF
-	TRBV5-1	-	15	TRBJ1-4	TGCGCCAGCACTATTGGGAGAACGGGGGGTGAAAAACTGTTTTTT	CASTIGRTGGEKLFF
-	TRBV18	-	16	TRBJ1-3	TGTGCCAGCTCGCCTCTATCTAAGCCCACGAGAAACACCATATATTTT	CASSPLSKPTRNTIYF
-	TRBV5-1	-	16	TRBJ1-1	TGCGCCAGCAGCTTGGAGTCTATCTCCCTTGGCACTGAAGCTTTCTTT	CASSLESISLGTEAFF
-	TRBV19	-	13	TRBJ2-3	TGTGCCAGTATTTCAGCGGACCTCGGTACGCAGTATTTT	CASISADLGTQYF
-	TRBV18	TRBD1	15	TRBJ2-5	TGTGCCAGCTCACCACCAGGACAGGGCCAAGAGACCCAGTACTTC	CASSPPGQGQETQYF
-	TRBV5-8	-	16	TRBJ2-1	TGTGCCAGCAGCTTGGCGGTCGGTCAGGGGATCCATGAGCAGTTCTTC	CASSLAVGQGIHEQFF
once	TRBV5-6	TRBD1	13	TRBJ2-7	TGTGCCAGCAGCCCCGACAGGGAGTACGAGCAGTACTTC	CASSPDREYEQYF
-	TRBV7-9	-	13	TRBJ1-5	TGTGCCAGCAGCCAATATAGCAATCAGCCCCAGCATTTT	CASSQYSNQPQHF
-	TRBV7-9	TRBD1	15	TRBJ1-5	TGTGCCAGCAGCCGATCGGGACAGGGGAATCAGCCCCAGCATTTT	CASSRSGQGNQPQHF
-	TRBV30	TRBD1	13	TRBJ2-7	TGTGCCTGGAGGGACAGGGGGCTGGGTGAGCAGTACTTC	CAWRDRGLGEQYF
-	TRBV11-2	TRBD1	12	TRBJ2-7	TGTGCCAGCAGCAGACAGGGGTACGAGCAGTACTTC	CASSRQGYEQYF